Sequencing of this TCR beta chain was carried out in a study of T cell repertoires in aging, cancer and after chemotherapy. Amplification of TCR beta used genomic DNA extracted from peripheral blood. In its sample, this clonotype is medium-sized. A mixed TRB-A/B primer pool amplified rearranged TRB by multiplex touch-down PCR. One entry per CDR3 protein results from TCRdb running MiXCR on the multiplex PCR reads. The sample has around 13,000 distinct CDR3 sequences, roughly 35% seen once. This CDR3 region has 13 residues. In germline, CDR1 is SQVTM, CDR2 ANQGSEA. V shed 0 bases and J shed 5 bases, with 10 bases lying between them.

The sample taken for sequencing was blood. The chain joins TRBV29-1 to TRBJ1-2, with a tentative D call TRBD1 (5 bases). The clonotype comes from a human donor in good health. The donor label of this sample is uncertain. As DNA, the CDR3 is TGCAGCGTTGAAGATGGGACCCATTATGGCTACACCTTC. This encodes CSVEDGTHYGYTF.